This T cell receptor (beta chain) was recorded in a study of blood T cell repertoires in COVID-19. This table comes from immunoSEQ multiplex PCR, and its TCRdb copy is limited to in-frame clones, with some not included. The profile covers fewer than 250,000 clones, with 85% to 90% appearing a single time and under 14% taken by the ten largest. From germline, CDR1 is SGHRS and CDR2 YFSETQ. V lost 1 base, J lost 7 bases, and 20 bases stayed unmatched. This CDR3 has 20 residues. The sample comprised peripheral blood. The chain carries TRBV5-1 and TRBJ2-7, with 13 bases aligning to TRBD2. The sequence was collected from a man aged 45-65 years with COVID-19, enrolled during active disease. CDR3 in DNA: TGCGCCAGCAGCTTGCGTCAGGAGTCTAGACTAGCGGGAGGAAGTAAGGAGCAGTACTTC. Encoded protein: CASSLRQESRLAGGSKEQYF.